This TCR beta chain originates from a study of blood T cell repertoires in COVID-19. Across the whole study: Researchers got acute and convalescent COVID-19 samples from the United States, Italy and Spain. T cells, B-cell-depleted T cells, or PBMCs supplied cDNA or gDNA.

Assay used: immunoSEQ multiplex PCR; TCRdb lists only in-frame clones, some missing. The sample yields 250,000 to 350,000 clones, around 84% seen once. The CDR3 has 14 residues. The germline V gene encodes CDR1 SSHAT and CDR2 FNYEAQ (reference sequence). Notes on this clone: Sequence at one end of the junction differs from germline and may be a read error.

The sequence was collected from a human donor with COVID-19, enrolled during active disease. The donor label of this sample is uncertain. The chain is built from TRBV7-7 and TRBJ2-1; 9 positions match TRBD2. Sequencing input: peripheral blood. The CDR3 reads CASSPGLALHEQFF. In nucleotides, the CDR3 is TGTGCTAGCAGCCCGGGACTAGCCCTCCATGAGCAGTTCTTC.